This record looks at one T cell receptor beta chain sequence and its context. Its matching antigen is unknown. This sample was taken from a study of cytomegalovirus exposure and HLA in healthy donors. Findings and caveats of the study: CMV antigen specificity of a few CMV-associated chains was confirmed in vitro. Reports state that TCR beta sequences accurately predicted most subjects' HLA-A and HLA-B alleles.

The study ran its PCR with 60 Vbeta and 13 Jbeta primers. The assay was immunoSEQ multiplex PCR, and TCRdb's table has in-frame clones only and misses some. This sample carries more than 100,000 clones, 75% to 85% of them seen once, and the ten largest clones take around 1%. V was pared by 1 base and J by 1 base, with 8 bases between. The germline CDR1 and CDR2 sequences are LNHDA and SQIVND (reference sequence). This CDR3 has 14 residues. The chain combines TRBV19 with TRBJ2-7; the D gene is possibly TRBD2 (5 bases). The sequencing input was PBMCs. This TCR was recovered from a male donor in good health and CMV-seronegative. This chain's CDR3 is CASSIGGQSYEQYF. The CDR3 nucleotides are TGTGCCAGTAGTATAGGAGGGCAGTCCTACGAGCAGTACTTC.